Following are 27 T cell receptor beta chains from one sample sequenced in a study of blood T cell repertoires in COVID-19. Sequenced by immunoSEQ multiplex PCR; TCRdb stores in-frame clones only, minus some. The data show 200,000 to 300,000 clones, roughly 91% seen once. The sequencing sample was made of PBMCs or T cells enriched from blood (not recorded which). The receptors stem from a man aged 35-49 years who had recovered from COVID-19.

As for this clone: Mismatch with germline at one junction end may stem from a read error. The identical CDR3 is also encoded by other nucleotide sequences in the sample. The chain recombines TRBV7-3 with TRBJ2-7; D is tentatively TRBD1 or TRBD2 (5 bases each). This CDR3 is built from 15 residues. From germline, CDR1 is SGHTA and CDR2 FQGTGA. The DNA of the CDR3 is TGTGCCAGCAGCCTAACAGGAGGTAGATCATACGAGCAGTACTTC. It yields the protein CASSLTGGRSYEQYF.

The V and J genes are TRBV9 and TRBJ2-1, with 7 bases lining up with TRBD2. Trimming removed 4 bases from V and 1 base from J; junction bases left unmatched: 5. The CDR3 covers 15 residues. CDR1 is SGDLS, CDR2 YYNGEE, per germline. The chain's CDR3 is CASSPSGVSYNEQFF. The DNA for the CDR3 is TGTGCCAGCAGCCCGAGCGGGGTTTCCTACAATGAGCAGTTCTTC.

The genes are TRBV19 and TRBJ2-3; TRBD2 aligns across 7 bases. With 3 bases clipped from V and 3 bases from J, the junction kept 9 bases outside the gene matches. The germline V gene encodes CDR1 LNHDA and CDR2 SQIVND (reference sequence). The CDR3 is 16 residues long. CDR3: CASSISASGGTDTQYF. CDR3 coding DNA: TGTGCCAGTAGTATCTCGGCTAGCGGTGGGACAGATACGCAGTATTTT.

The chain employs TRBV29-1 and TRBJ1-1; tentatively, D is TRBD1 (5 bases). V was cut by 3 bases and J by 6 bases, with 14 bases left in between. CDR3 size: 13 residues. The germline CDR1 and CDR2 sequences are SQVTM and ANQGSEA. DNA of the CDR3: TGCAGCGTTGACCCCGGATCAGGGTCTGAAGCTTTCTTT. Encoded protein: CSVDPGSGSEAFF. The full variable domain, its missing parts supplied by reference TRBV29-1 and TRBJ1-1, is SAVISQKPSRDICQRGTSLTIQCQVDSQVTMMFWYRQQPGQSLTLIATANQGSEATYESGFVIDKFPISRPNLTFSTLTVSNMSPEDSSIYLCSVDPGSGSEAFFGQGTRLTVV.

This clone has a single count. The J gene is TRBJ2-3, the V gene TRBV14; D gene uncertain. The CDR3 covers 17 residues. V lost 0 bases and J 0 bases, leaving 13 bases between the germline ends. Germline assignment: CDR1 SGHDN and CDR2 FVKESK. This chain's CDR3 is CASSQEARPISTDTQYF. The CDR3 nucleotides are TGTGCCAGCAGCCAAGAAGCTAGGCCCATTAGCACAGATACGCAGTATTTT.

This chain joins TRBV27 and TRBJ2-2; D is undetermined. The length of the CDR3 is 14 residues. Germline V gives CDR1 MNHEY, CDR2 SMNVEV (reference sequence). V was cut by 5 bases and J by 3 bases, with 10 bases left in between. The DNA of the CDR3 is TGTGCCAGCAGTATCCGGGTGGACACCGGGGAGCTGTTTTTT. This translates into CASSIRVDTGELFF.

The chain has TRBV7-3 and TRBJ2-1; TRBD1 matches at 9 bases. Germline lookup yields CDR1 SGHTA and CDR2 FQGTGA. The CDR3 is 15 amino acids. V lost 7 bases to trimming and J lost 5 bases; unmatched junction nucleotides: 9. The CDR3 protein is CASTLTGGADNEQFF. In DNA form, the CDR3 reads TGTGCCAGCACCCTAACAGGGGGCGCGGACAATGAGCAGTTCTTC.

The chain has TRBV28 and TRBJ1-5; 7 positions match TRBD1. Germline assignment: CDR1 MDHEN and CDR2 SYDVKM. This CDR3 has 14 amino acids. With 3 bases clipped from V and 4 bases from J, the junction kept 3 bases outside the gene matches. The CDR3 sequence is CASSFLQGNQPQHF. In nucleotides, the CDR3 is TGTGCCAGCAGTTTCTTACAGGGGAATCAGCCCCAGCATTTT.

This clone has a handful of counts. The chain uses TRBV12-5 and TRBJ2-1, with 8 bases that match TRBD2. The CDR3 has 15 amino acids. V was pared by 2 bases and J by 4 bases, with 4 bases of the junction left unmatched. Germline loops: CDR1 LGHNT, CDR2 FRNRAP. CDR3 in amino acids: CASGLPPGGYNEQFF. In nucleotides, the CDR3 is TGTGCTAGTGGTTTGCCCCCGGGAGGGTACAATGAGCAGTTCTTC. The whole variable domain, remainder taken from reference TRBV12-5 and TRBJ2-1, is DARVTQTPRHKVTEMGQEVTMRCQPILGHNTVFWYRQTMMQGLELLAYFRNRAPLDDSGMPKDRFSAEMPDATLATLKIQPSEPRDSAVYFCASGLPPGGYNEQFFGPGTRLTVL.

This clone has only one observation. The chain uses TRBV9 and TRBJ2-1; maybe TRBD2 (5 bases). V dropped 8 bases and J dropped 8 bases, with 11 bases sitting between them. The CDR3 is made up of 11 amino acids. The V gene's germline CDR1 is SGDLS and CDR2 YYNGEE. CDR3 amino acids: CARLGGDEQFF. The CDR3 DNA reads TGTGCCAGACTCGGAGGCGATGAGCAGTTCTTC.

This rearrangement joins TRBV7-8 to TRBJ2-7; D call uncertain. Germline CDR1 SGHVS, CDR2 FQNEAQ. Trimming left V 1 base short and J 0 bases short, with 10 bases between. The CDR3 is 15 residues long. The CDR3 is CASSLGQAYSYEQYF. The CDR3 coding sequence is TGTGCCAGCAGCTTAGGCCAGGCTTACTCCTACGAGCAGTACTTC.

CDR3 sequence: CASRPTGASEAFF. CDR3 bases: TGTGCCAGCAGACCGACAGGGGCGAGTGAAGCTTTCTTT. This rearrangement joins TRBV12-3 or TRBV12-4 to TRBJ1-1; TRBD1 matches 8 bases. Trimming cost V 6 bases and J 7 bases; bases outside gene matches: 7. This CDR3 is 13 amino acids long.

This clone was detected only once. This rearrangement joins TRBV7-8 to TRBJ1-4; 10 nucleotides line up with TRBD1. This CDR3 region has 18 residues. Germline V CDR1 and CDR2: SGHVS, FQNEAQ. The junction had 10 bases not matched to a gene; V was cut back by 2 bases and J by 4 bases. The CDR3 sequence: CASSLHQRTGGLNEKLFF. CDR3 nucleotide sequence: TGTGCCAGCAGCTTACACCAGAGGACAGGGGGTCTTAATGAAAAACTGTTTTTT.

The gene calls are TRBV5-4 and TRBJ2-5; TRBD2 matches 14 bases. Germline trimming cut 5 bases from V and 2 bases from J; bases unmatched to any gene: 8. Germline loops: CDR1 SGHNT, CDR2 YYREEE (reference sequence). The CDR3 is 17 residues long. The CDR3 is CASSSGLAGGTQETQYF. The CDR3 DNA is TGTGCCAGCAGTTCCGGACTAGCGGGGGGAACACAAGAGACCCAGTACTTC.

This chain uses TRBV7-3 with TRBJ2-3; TRBD2 agrees at 10 bases. The CDR3 length is 15 residues. Trimming at V came to 5 bases and at J to 1 base, leaving 3 bases not matched to a gene. Per the germline V gene, CDR1 is SGHTA and CDR2 is FQGTGA. The CDR3 region is CASSQGLAGTDTQYF. The CDR3 DNA sequence: TGTGCCAGCAGCCAAGGACTAGCGGGCACAGATACGCAGTATTTT.

The CDR3 loop reads CASSPRTGERDEQYF. Written as DNA, the CDR3 is TGTGCCAGCAGCCCACGGACAGGGGAGAGGGACGAGCAGTACTTC. The chain is built from TRBV7-6 and TRBJ2-7, with TRBD1 matching 9 bases. In germline, CDR1 is SGHVS, CDR2 FNYEAQ. The length of the CDR3 is 15 residues. The junction had 10 bases not matched to a gene; V was cut back by 5 bases and J by 5 bases.

The chain carries TRBV2 and TRBJ1-1; maybe TRBD1 (6 bases). Trimming pared 6 bases from V and 3 bases from J, leaving 11 bases between. The V gene's germline CDR1 is SNHLY and CDR2 FYNNEI. The CDR3 sequence is 13 residues long. The CDR3 protein is CASRKDSHTEAFF. Written as DNA, the CDR3 is TGTGCCAGCAGGAAGGACAGCCACACTGAAGCTTTCTTT. Drawing the rest from reference TRBV2 and TRBJ1-1, the complete variable domain is EPEVTQTPSHQVTQMGQEVILRCVPISNHLYFYWYRQILGQKVEFLVSFYNNEISEKSEIFDDQFSVERPDGSNFTLKIRSTKLEDSAMYFCASRKDSHTEAFFGQGTRLTVV.

The rearrangement joins TRBV11-2 to TRBJ2-5; 10 nucleotides align to TRBD2. J gave up 5 bases and V 5 bases, and 2 bases lay outside the gene matches. Germline V CDR1 and CDR2: SGHAT, FQNNGV. CDR3 length: 13 amino acids. CDR3 coding DNA: TGTGCCAGCAGCCTTAGCGGGGGGGAGACCCAGTACTTC. Protein sequence: CASSLSGGETQYF.

The chain employs TRBV5-1 and TRBJ2-2, with a tentative D call TRBD1 (6 bases). This CDR3 is built from 15 residues. Trimming removed 4 bases from V and 4 bases from J, with 14 bases in between. Germline assignment: CDR1 SGHRS and CDR2 YFSETQ. CDR3 nucleotide sequence: TGCGCCAGCAGCGTTTTCGGGACACTCACCGGGGAGCTGTTTTTT. This gives the protein CASSVFGTLTGELFF.

V gene TRBV5-5 combines with J gene TRBJ2-3; D possibly corresponds to TRBD2 (6 bases). V was shortened by 4 bases and J by 0 bases, with 15 bases between the two germline ends. CDR1 is SGHKS, CDR2 YYEKEE, per germline (reference sequence). The CDR3 is 16 amino acids. DNA of the CDR3: TGTGCCAGCAGCACGGAAAGAGGGACTAGCACAGATACGCAGTATTTT. This encodes CASSTERGTSTDTQYF.

The chain employs TRBV28 and TRBJ2-2, with a possible D match to TRBD1 (6 bases). The CDR3 is 11 residues long. V was cut by 8 bases and J by 7 bases, with 8 bases left in between. CDR1 and CDR2 from the germline V gene are MDHEN and SYDVKM. Here the CDR3 reads CASEGGGELFF. CDR3 DNA sequence: TGTGCCAGCGAAGGGGGCGGGGAGCTGTTTTTT.

As regards this clone: The junction departs from germline at one end; a sequencing error may be responsible. The chain recombines TRBV28 with TRBJ1-5, with 8 bases fitting TRBD1. CDR1 and CDR2 (germline): MDHEN, SYDVKM. The CDR3 covers 11 residues. The CDR3 reads CASSPGTGLYF. The DNA of the CDR3 is TGTGCCAGCAGTCCCGGGACAGGACTATACTTT.

In this sample, this clone turned up once. The chain combines TRBV29-1 with TRBJ1-1, with 8 bases lining up with TRBD1. Germline trimming cut 4 bases from V and 4 bases from J; bases unmatched to any gene: 2. The CDR3 is 12 amino acids. Germline V gene sequence: CDR1 SQVTM, CDR2 ANQGSEA. The CDR3 region is CSVVTGGTEAFF. DNA of the CDR3: TGCAGCGTTGTTACAGGGGGCACTGAAGCTTTCTTT.

The V call is TRBV4-2, the J call TRBJ2-2; 7 nucleotides match TRBD1. The germline gives CDR1 LGHNA, CDR2 YNFKEQ. The CDR3 spans 18 residues. The ends lost 0 bases at V and 5 bases at J; junction bases unmatched: 12. CDR3: CASSQDLFRGRRTGELFF. The DNA of the CDR3 is TGTGCCAGCAGCCAAGATCTTTTTAGGGGGCGCCGAACCGGGGAGCTGTTTTTT.

This rearrangement joins TRBV5-4 to TRBJ2-6; D call uncertain. Germline V gene data show CDR1 as SGHNT and CDR2 as YYREEE (reference sequence). The ends were cut back, 4 bases at V and 0 bases at J, with 11 bases in the middle. The CDR3 totals 16 residues. The CDR3 spells CASSPPGSSGANVLTF. CDR3 DNA: TGTGCCAGCAGCCCGCCAGGAAGCTCTGGGGCCAACGTCCTGACTTTC. Variable domain in full (rest from reference TRBV5-4 and TRBJ2-6): ETGVTQSPTHLIKTRGQQVTLRCSSQSGHNTVSWYQQALGQGPQFIFQYYREEENGRGNFPPRFSGLQFPNYSSELNVNALELDDSALYLCASSPPGSSGANVLTFGAGSRLTVL.

This chain links TRBV7-9 with TRBJ2-3; TRBD1 agrees at 7 bases. V shed 5 bases, J shed 2 bases, and the junction held 7 bases outside the gene matches. The CDR3 has 15 residues. From germline, CDR1 is SEHNR and CDR2 FQNEAQ (reference sequence). The CDR3 spells CASSPTGVSTDTQYF. The CDR3, as DNA: TGTGCCAGCAGCCCAACAGGGGTATCCACAGATACGCAGTATTTT. Full variable domain (rest looked up from reference TRBV7-9 and TRBJ2-3): DTGVSQNPRHKITKRGQNVTFRCDPISEHNRLYWYRQTLGQGPEFLTYFQNEAQLEKSRLLSDRFSAERPKGSFSTLEIQRTEQGDSAMYLCASSPTGVSTDTQYFGPGTRLTVL.

This chain uses TRBV5-5 with TRBJ1-1, with D uncertain. Trimming cost V 9 bases and J 5 bases, with 17 bases left between them. The V gene's germline CDR1 is SGHKS and CDR2 YYEKEE (reference sequence). The CDR3 totals 13 residues. The CDR3 DNA sequence: TGTGCCACCCACGGAGAGGGTGGGACTGAAGCTTTCTTT. As protein: CATHGEGGTEAFF. The full variable domain, rest sourced from reference TRBV5-5 and TRBJ1-1, is DAGVTQSPTHLIKTRGQQVTLRCSPISGHKSVSWYQQVLGQGPQFIFQYYEKEERGRGNFPDRFSARQFPNYSSELNVNALLLGDSALYLCATHGEGGTEAFFGQGTRLTVV.